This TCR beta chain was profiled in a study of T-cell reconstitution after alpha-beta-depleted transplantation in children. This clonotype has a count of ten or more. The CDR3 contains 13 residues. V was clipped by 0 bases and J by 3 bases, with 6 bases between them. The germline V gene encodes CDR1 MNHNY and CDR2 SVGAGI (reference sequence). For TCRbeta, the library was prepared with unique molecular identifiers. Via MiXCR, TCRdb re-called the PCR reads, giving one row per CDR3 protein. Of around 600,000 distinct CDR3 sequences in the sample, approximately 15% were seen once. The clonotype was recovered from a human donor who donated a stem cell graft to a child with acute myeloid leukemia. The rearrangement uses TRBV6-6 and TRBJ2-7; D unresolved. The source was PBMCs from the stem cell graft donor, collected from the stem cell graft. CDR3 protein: CASSYSSDYEQYF. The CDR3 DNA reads TGTGCCAGCAGTTACTCGTCAGACTACGAGCAGTACTTC.